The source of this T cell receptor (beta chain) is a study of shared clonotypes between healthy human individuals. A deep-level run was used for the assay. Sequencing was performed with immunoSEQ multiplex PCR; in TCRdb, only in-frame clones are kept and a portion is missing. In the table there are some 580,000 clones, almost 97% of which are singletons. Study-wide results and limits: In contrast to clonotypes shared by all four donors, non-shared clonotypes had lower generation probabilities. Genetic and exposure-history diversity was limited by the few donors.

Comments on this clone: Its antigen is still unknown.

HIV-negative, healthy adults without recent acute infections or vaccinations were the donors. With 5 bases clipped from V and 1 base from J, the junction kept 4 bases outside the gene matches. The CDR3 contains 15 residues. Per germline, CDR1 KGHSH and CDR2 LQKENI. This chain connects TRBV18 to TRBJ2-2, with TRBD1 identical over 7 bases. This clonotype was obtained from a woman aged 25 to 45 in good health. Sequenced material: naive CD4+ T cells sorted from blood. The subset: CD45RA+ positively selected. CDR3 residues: CASSYGQENTGELFF. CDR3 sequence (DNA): TGTGCCAGCTCATACGGACAGGAGAACACCGGGGAGCTGTTTTTT.